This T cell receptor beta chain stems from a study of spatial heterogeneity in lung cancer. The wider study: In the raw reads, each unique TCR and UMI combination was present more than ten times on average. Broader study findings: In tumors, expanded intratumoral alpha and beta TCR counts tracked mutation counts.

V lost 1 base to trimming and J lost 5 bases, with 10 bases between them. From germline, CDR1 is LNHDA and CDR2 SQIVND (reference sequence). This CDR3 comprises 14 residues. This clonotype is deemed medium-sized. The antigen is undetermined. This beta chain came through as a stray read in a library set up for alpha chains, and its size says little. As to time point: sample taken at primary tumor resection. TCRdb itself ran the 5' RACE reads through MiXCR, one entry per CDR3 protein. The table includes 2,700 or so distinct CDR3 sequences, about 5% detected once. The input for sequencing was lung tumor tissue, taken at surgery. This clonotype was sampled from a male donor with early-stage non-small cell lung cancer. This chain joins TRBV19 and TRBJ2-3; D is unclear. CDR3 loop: CASSIGGTQDTQYF. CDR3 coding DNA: TGTGCCAGTAGTATAGGAGGCACCCAAGATACGCAGTATTTT.